The entry below describes one TCR beta chain. What antigen it recognizes has not been identified. Qualities for individual bases were not recorded, and no much larger clone is one base off. This sample is drawn from a study of T cell changes during pregnancy in multiple sclerosis (dated by TCRdb to between 2018 and 2021). A note on the overall study: The study looked at changes in the T cell repertoire across pregnancy in women with multiple sclerosis.

CDR1 and CDR2 (SQVTM, ANQGSEA) derive from the germline V gene. Taken from cysteine to phenylalanine, the CDR3 has 11 residues. Only CDR3 DNA is held: 33 bases, read in frame from base 1. V was cut back by 5 bases and J by 2 bases, leaving a gap of 6 bases between them. The library was generated by the immunoSEQ multiplex PCR assay. This is the immuneACCESS table as TCRdb keeps it, with only in-frame sequences that have V and J called. A part of the clones is gone; compared with another copy, unresolved V genes explain less than half, and the rest is unexplained. Here the sample has fewer than 70,000 clones; about 89% occur a single time. The top ten hold 2% to 3% of the sample.

Sequencing used peripheral blood, obtained in the first trimester of pregnancy. This receptor chain uses TRBV29-1 and TRBJ1-2, with a tentative D gene TRBD1 over 6 matching bases. The origin of this receptor is a female donor with multiple sclerosis, enrolled in a pregnancy study. The base sequence is TGCAGCGTTCAGGGGAACTATGGCTACACCTTC. It is translated as CSVQGNYGYTF.